The 5 T cell receptor beta chains below all came from one sample that was sequenced in a study of early T cells in non-severe SARS-CoV-2 infection. MiXCR, applied by TCRdb to the 5' RACE reads, yields one record per CDR3 protein. The sample lists about 30,000 distinct CDR3 sequences; 3.9% were seen once. Sequencing was done on a sample of whole blood. These receptors were taken from an adult who was a healthcare worker with PCR-confirmed SARS-CoV-2 infection or an uninfected control (not recorded which).

This clonotype was picked up many times. This sequence joins TRBV18 and TRBJ2-7; 12 positions match TRBD1. The CDR3 is made up of 15 amino acids. The germline V gene has CDR1 KGHSH and CDR2 LQKENI. Trimming cost V 3 bases and J 7 bases; bases outside gene matches: 7. This CDR3 reads CASSPLGQGAGEQYF. The CDR3 region has the DNA TGTGCCAGCTCACCTTTGGGACAGGGGGCCGGGGAGCAGTACTTC.

This chain uses TRBV4-1 with TRBJ1-4; 10 bases are a match to TRBD1. Germline assignment: CDR1 MGHRA and CDR2 YSYEKL. This CDR3 region has 15 residues. With V trimmed by 3 bases and J by 8 bases, 6 bases remained unmatched. CDR3 sequence: CASSHGDRGEEKLFF. The CDR3 bases are TGCGCCAGCAGCCATGGGGACAGGGGAGAAGAAAAACTGTTTTTT.

Many counts were recorded for this clonotype. The J gene is TRBJ2-3, the V gene TRBV14; perhaps TRBD1 as D (5 bases). The length of the CDR3 is 15 residues. The V and J ends lost 4 bases and 2 bases respectively, with 13 bases between them. The germline V gene has CDR1 SGHDN and CDR2 FVKESK. The chain's CDR3 is CASSRRGYSTDTQYF. The CDR3 DNA sequence: TGTGCCAGCAGCCGTAGGGGTTACTCCACAGATACGCAGTATTTT.

The chain uses TRBV11-2 and TRBJ1-4; D is ambiguous. Trimming removed 1 base at V and 8 bases at J, with 8 bases between. Germline V gives CDR1 SGHAT, CDR2 FQNNGV. This CDR3 is 13 amino acids long. CDR3: CASSLGVGEKLFF. The CDR3, as DNA: TGTGCCAGCAGCTTAGGGGTTGGCGAAAAACTGTTTTTT.

With regard to this clonotype: Since a much larger clone is just one base distant, this may be a read error. The genes are TRBV24-1 and TRBJ2-1; 7 bases line up with TRBD2. J was trimmed by 4 bases and V by 6 bases; bases with no gene match: 11. Germline CDR1 and CDR2: KGHDR and SFDVKD. This CDR3 has 16 amino acids. The CDR3 DNA follows: TGTGCCACCAGTAATCGGAGCGGGATAGCTTACAATGAGCAGTTCTTC. Its translation: CATSNRSGIAYNEQFF.